Listed here are 17 T cell receptor beta chains from one sample, sequenced in a study of T cell changes during pregnancy in multiple sclerosis. Data came from immunoSEQ multiplex PCR; TCRdb stores just in-frame clones and leaves some out. The sample consists of fewer than 150,000 clones, around 95% of them appearing once. Specimen: peripheral blood, collected after pregnancy. Receptors originate from a female donor with multiple sclerosis, enrolled in a pregnancy study.

The chain has TRBV5-1 and TRBJ2-2; 10 nucleotides align to TRBD2. Germline CDR1 SGHRS, CDR2 YFSETQ. The CDR3 extends over 15 amino acids. V was clipped by 7 bases and J by 8 bases; unmatched bases: 11. The CDR3 nucleotides are TGCGCCAGCTCCGGGGTAGCGGGAGGTACGGGGGAGCTGTTTTTT. Its protein is CASSGVAGGTGELFF.

This clone was seen once. J is TRBJ2-7 and V is TRBV6-5; a weak D match, TRBD1 (6 bases). This CDR3 has 15 residues. V was clipped by 2 bases and J by 2 bases, with 13 bases between them. The V gene's germline CDR1 is MNHEY and CDR2 SVGAGI. Written as DNA, the CDR3 is TGTGCCAGCAGTTACAACAGGGTAGAAGCCTACGAGCAGTACTTC. Translating gives CASSYNRVEAYEQYF.

V usage is TRBV28 and J usage is TRBJ1-1; no clear D gene. Germline V lookup: CDR1 MDHEN, CDR2 SYDVKM. Trimming took off 3 bases at V and 5 bases at J, with 19 bases between the two ends. The CDR3 consists of 16 residues. The CDR3 sequence: CASSFIRLAGMTEAFF. CDR3 nucleotides: TGTGCCAGCAGTTTCATCCGGCTGGCAGGTATGACTGAAGCTTTCTTT.

This clone was seen only once. The gene calls are TRBV29-1 and TRBJ2-1, with 11 nucleotides matching TRBD2. The CDR3 is 14 amino acids. Germline V gene data show CDR1 as SQVTM and CDR2 as ANQGSEA. With V trimmed by 7 bases and J by 4 bases, 6 bases remained unmatched. The DNA of the CDR3 is TGCAGCGCAGATACTAGCGGGAGATACAATGAGCAGTTCTTC. This codes for CSADTSGRYNEQFF.

The chain employs TRBV4-1 and TRBJ1-2, with a possible D match to TRBD1 (6 bases). Trimming removed 2 bases from V and 3 bases from J, with 16 bases in between. CDR3 length: 16 residues. The germline gives CDR1 MGHRA, CDR2 YSYEKL. CDR3 loop: CASSQTMDRSHYGYTF. CDR3 bases: TGCGCCAGCAGCCAAACCATGGACAGATCTCACTATGGCTACACCTTC.

The chain links TRBV7-9 to TRBJ2-1; no clear D gene. Germline assignment: CDR1 SEHNR and CDR2 FQNEAQ (reference sequence). The CDR3 sequence is 11 residues long. V was clipped by 3 bases and J by 7 bases, with 4 bases between them. CDR3 sequence: CASSFQNEQFF. The CDR3 coding sequence is TGTGCCAGCAGCTTTCAGAATGAGCAGTTCTTC.

This clone was seen once. The chain couples TRBV29-1 to TRBJ2-6; 11 positions match TRBD2. J gave up 2 bases and V 6 bases, and 15 bases lay outside the gene matches. The CDR3 is 19 amino acids. The germline V gene encodes CDR1 SQVTM and CDR2 ANQGSEA. The CDR3 DNA is TGCAGCGTCCTGGGTTGGAGACTAGCGGGATTCCCTGGGGCCAACGTCCTGACTTTC. This codes for CSVLGWRLAGFPGANVLTF.

This chain uses TRBV29-1 with TRBJ2-7, with TRBD1 matching over 11 bases. The germline V gene encodes CDR1 SQVTM and CDR2 ANQGSEA. Trimming cost V 1 base and J 6 bases; bases outside gene matches: 8. This CDR3 spans 15 amino acids. In DNA, the CDR3 is TGCAGCGTTGAAGGAGGACAGGGGGCATCATCCGAGCAGTACTTC. It is translated as CSVEGGQGASSEQYF.

This chain connects TRBV2 to TRBJ2-7, with D unclear. Looked up from germline, CDR1 is SNHLY and CDR2 is FYNNEI. Trimming pared 5 bases from V and 2 bases from J, leaving 7 bases between. This CDR3 spans 12 amino acids. This CDR3 is CASSSDTYEQYF. For the CDR3, the DNA is TGTGCCAGCAGTAGTGACACCTACGAGCAGTACTTC.

V gene TRBV19 combines with J gene TRBJ2-1, with 11 bases that match TRBD1. This CDR3 region has 15 residues. Per germline, CDR1 LNHDA and CDR2 SQIVND (reference sequence). After removal of 6 bases from V and 9 bases from J, the junction contained 10 bases not matched to a gene. CDR3 sequence: CASSLDRGLEVEQFF. The CDR3 coding sequence is TGTGCCAGTAGCCTGGACAGGGGGCTCGAGGTTGAGCAGTTCTTC.

This clone has just one count. CDR3 region: CASSDFLLKRVETQYF. CDR3 sequence (DNA): TGTGCCAGCAGTGACTTTCTACTAAAGCGGGTGGAGACCCAGTACTTC. The rearrangement uses TRBV6-4 and TRBJ2-5; D is perhaps TRBD2 (6 bases). V lost 1 base and J lost 5, with 17 bases in between. In germline, CDR1 is MRHNA, CDR2 SNTAGT. This CDR3 has 16 amino acids.

This chain joins TRBV5-1 and TRBJ2-7, with TRBD1 matching 8 bases. Germline V gives CDR1 SGHRS, CDR2 YFSETQ. The CDR3 covers 13 residues. V shed 4 bases and J 4 bases; nucleotides not matched to a gene: 4. DNA of the CDR3: TGCGCCAGCAGCCCGGACAGGGAGTACGAGCAGTACTTC. Its translation is CASSPDREYEQYF.

The V call is TRBV4-1, the J call TRBJ2-3, with D possibly matching TRBD1 (6 bases). CDR3 length: 15 residues. CDR1 is MGHRA, CDR2 YSYEKL, per germline. V lost 1 base and J lost 5, with 13 bases in between. Written as DNA, the CDR3 is TGCGCCAGCAGCCAAGGGAACAGGGAAGGAGATACGCAGTATTTT. This sequence encodes CASSQGNREGDTQYF.

The V call is TRBV7-2, the J call TRBJ1-1; D gene ambiguous. V lost 4 bases and J 3 bases, leaving 12 bases between the germline ends. CDR3 length: 14 residues. CDR1 is SGHTA, CDR2 FQGNSA, per germline. This CDR3 reads CASSWRPGDTEAFF. The CDR3 coding sequence is TGTGCCAGCAGCTGGCGGCCCGGCGACACTGAAGCTTTCTTT.

This sequence joins TRBV5-6 and TRBJ2-5; D is perhaps TRBD1 (7 bases). The CDR3 contains 15 residues. Deletions cut 2 bases from V and 2 bases from J, with 13 bases between. The germline V gene has CDR1 SGHDT and CDR2 YYEEEE. CDR3 in DNA: TGTGCCAGCAGCTTCATGACAGGGAGGCAAGAGACCCAGTACTTC. Protein: CASSFMTGRQETQYF.

The rearrangement links TRBV27 to TRBJ2-3; 8 bases agree with TRBD2. Germline V gene data show CDR1 as MNHEY and CDR2 as SMNVEV (reference sequence). V was clipped by 6 bases and J by 1 base; unmatched bases: 0. This CDR3 region has 13 residues. CDR3 nucleotide sequence: TGTGCCAGCAGACTAGCGGGCACAGATACGCAGTATTTT. Its protein is CASRLAGTDTQYF.

The chain recombines TRBV5-6 with TRBJ2-7, with 7 bases fitting TRBD2. CDR1 is SGHDT, CDR2 YYEEEE, per germline. The CDR3 consists of 13 residues. V trimming: 0 bases; J trimming: 3 bases; junction bases outside the gene matches: 0. For the CDR3, the DNA is TGTGCCAGCAGCTTGGCTAGCGGCTACGAGCAGTACTTC. It codes for CASSLASGYEQYF.